This T cell receptor beta chain appears in the sequencing data of a study of identical twins. MiXCR, run by TCRdb on the 5' RACE reads, gives a single entry per CDR3 protein. The table shows about 530,000 distinct CDR3 sequences, with 20% to 25% occurring only once. This clonotype has only a few counts. Its antigen is still unknown. General study results and limits: When twins shared out-of-frame alpha sequences, those sequences had excess low generation probability.

The same data also went into a second study, on yellow fever vaccine responses in identical twins. As that report states: In identical twins, vaccine T cell responses appeared partly shared and partly individual.

The sequencing input was CD4+ T cells sorted from blood. This sequence originates from a woman aged 18-29 years in good health.

The CDR3 nucleotides are TGTGCCATCAGAGCAGGGACAGGGGGCTCCTACGAGCAGTACTTC. Its protein product is CAIRAGTGGSYEQYF. V is TRBV10-3 and J is TRBJ2-7; TRBD1 matches 11 bases. Germline trimming cut 6 bases from V and 0 bases from J; bases unmatched to any gene: 4. Germline-derived CDR1 and CDR2 are ENHRY and SYGVKD. The CDR3 contains 15 residues.